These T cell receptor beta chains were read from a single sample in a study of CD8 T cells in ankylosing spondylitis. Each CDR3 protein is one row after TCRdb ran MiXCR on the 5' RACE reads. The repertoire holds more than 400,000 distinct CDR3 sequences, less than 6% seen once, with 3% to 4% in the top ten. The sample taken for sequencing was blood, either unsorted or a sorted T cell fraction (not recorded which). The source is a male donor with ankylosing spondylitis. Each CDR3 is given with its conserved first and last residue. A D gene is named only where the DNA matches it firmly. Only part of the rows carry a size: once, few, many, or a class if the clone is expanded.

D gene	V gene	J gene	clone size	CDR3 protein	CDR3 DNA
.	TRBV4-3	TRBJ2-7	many	CASSQDLGQYEQYF	TGCGCCAGCAGCCAAGACCTAGGACAATACGAGCAGTACTTC
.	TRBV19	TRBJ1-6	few	CASRDFHNSPLHF	TGTGCCAGCCGGGACTTCCATAATTCACCCCTCCACTTT
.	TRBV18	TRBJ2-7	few	CASSPDPGSYEQYF	TGTGCCAGCTCACCGGACCCGGGAAGCTACGAGCAGTACTTC
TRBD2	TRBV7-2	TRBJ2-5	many	CASSFQRGGETQYF	TGTGCCAGCAGCTTCCAGCGGGGGGGGGAGACCCAGTACTTC
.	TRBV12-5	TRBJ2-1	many	CARKLIGGAYNEQFF	TGTGCTAGGAAACTGATCGGTGGTGCTTACAATGAGCAGTTCTTC
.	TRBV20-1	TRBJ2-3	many	CSVGDPSGTDTQYF	TGCAGTGTTGGGGACCCCTCTGGCACAGATACGCAGTATTTT
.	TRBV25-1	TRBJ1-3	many	CASSGPIPGTAGNTIYF	TGTGCCAGCAGTGGGCCGATCCCTGGGACTGCCGGAAACACCATATATTTT
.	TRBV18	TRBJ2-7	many	CASSPYTEDEQYF	TGTGCCAGCTCACCATATACGGAGGACGAGCAGTACTTC
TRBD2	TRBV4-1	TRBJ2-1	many	CASSQAGTSGRKGQFF	TGCGCCAGCAGCCAGGCCGGGACTAGCGGGAGGAAAGGGCAGTTCTTC
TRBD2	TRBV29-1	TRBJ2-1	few	CSGSGGSSYNEQFF	TGCAGCGGTAGCGGGGGGAGCTCCTACAATGAGCAGTTCTTC
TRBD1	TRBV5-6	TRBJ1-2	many	CASSLAGQSYGYTF	TGTGCCAGCAGCTTGGCGGGACAGAGCTATGGCTACACCTTC
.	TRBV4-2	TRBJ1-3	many	CASSQDPHPGPAGNTIYF	TGTGCCAGCAGCCAAGATCCACATCCGGGACCAGCCGGAAACACCATATATTTT
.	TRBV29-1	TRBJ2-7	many	CSVSARTSGYEQYF	TGCAGCGTCTCCGCCCGAACTTCAGGCTACGAGCAGTACTTC
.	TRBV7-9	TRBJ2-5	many	CASSSGGHETQYF	TGTGCCAGCAGCTCCGGGGGCCACGAGACCCAGTACTTC
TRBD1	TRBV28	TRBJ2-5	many	CASSSTGTGGETQYF	TGTGCCAGCAGTTCGACCGGGACAGGGGGAGAGACCCAGTACTTC
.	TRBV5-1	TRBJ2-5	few	CASSVQIGNQETQYF	TGCGCCAGCAGCGTACAGATTGGGAACCAAGAGACCCAGTACTTC
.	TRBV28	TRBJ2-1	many	CASSLPPGLDEQFF	TGTGCCAGCAGTTTACCCCCGGGGTTAGATGAGCAGTTCTTC
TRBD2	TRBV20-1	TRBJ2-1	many	CSARTSGSSDEQFF	TGCAGTGCGCGGACTAGCGGGAGTTCGGATGAGCAGTTCTTC
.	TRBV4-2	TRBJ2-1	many	CASSQGARNNEQFF	TGTGCCAGCAGCCAAGGCGCAAGAAACAATGAGCAGTTCTTC
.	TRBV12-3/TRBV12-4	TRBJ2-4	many	CASSPARGTNIQYF	TGTGCCAGCAGTCCCGCCCGGGGAACAAACATTCAGTACTTC
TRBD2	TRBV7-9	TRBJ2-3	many	CASSFSAGNTDTQYF	TGTGCCAGCAGCTTTTCAGCGGGAAACACAGATACGCAGTATTTT
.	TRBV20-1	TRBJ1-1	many	CSARDRTGNTEAFF	TGCAGTGCTAGAGACCGAACAGGGAACACTGAAGCTTTCTTT
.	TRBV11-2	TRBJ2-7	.	CASSSSLIYEQYF	TGTGCCAGCAGCTCCAGTCTCATTTACGAGCAGTACTTC
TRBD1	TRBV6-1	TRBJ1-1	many	CASSPTTGGGNTEAFF	TGTGCCAGCAGCCCAACCACAGGGGGAGGGAACACTGAAGCTTTCTTT
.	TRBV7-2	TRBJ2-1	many	CASSEGGTSYNEQFF	TGTGCCAGCAGCGAGGGGGGGACCTCCTACAATGAGCAGTTCTTC
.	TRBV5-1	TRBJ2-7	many	CASSLGDTVPRQYF	TGCGCCAGCAGCTTGGGGGACACAGTCCCTCGGCAGTACTTC
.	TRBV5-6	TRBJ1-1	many	CASTQDDTEAFF	TGTGCCAGCACCCAGGATGACACTGAAGCTTTCTTT
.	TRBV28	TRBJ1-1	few	CASSTPEGLNTEAFF	TGTGCCAGCAGTACCCCCGAAGGTTTGAACACTGAAGCTTTCTTT
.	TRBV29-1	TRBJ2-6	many	CSVAGGYGANVLTF	TGCAGCGTTGCTGGGGGGTACGGGGCCAACGTCCTGACTTTC
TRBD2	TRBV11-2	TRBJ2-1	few	CASSPGLAGGPGDEQFF	TGTGCCAGCAGCCCCGGACTAGCGGGAGGGCCTGGGGATGAGCAGTTCTTC
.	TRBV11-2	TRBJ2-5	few	CASSLVGADQETQYF	TGTGCCAGCAGCTTAGTGGGGGCGGATCAAGAGACCCAGTACTTC
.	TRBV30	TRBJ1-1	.	CAWSPKRNTEAFF	TGTGCCTGGAGTCCGAAGAGGAACACTGAAGCTTTCTTT
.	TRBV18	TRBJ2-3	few	CASSPLTGDTQYF	TGTGCCAGCTCACCCCTGACAGGAGATACGCAGTATTTT
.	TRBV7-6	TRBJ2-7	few	CASSPGTLAYEQYF	TGTGCCAGCAGCCCAGGGACACTAGCCTACGAGCAGTACTTC
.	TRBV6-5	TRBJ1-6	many	CASSYEGDNSPLHF	TGTGCCAGCAGTTATGAGGGAGACAATTCACCCCTCCACTTT
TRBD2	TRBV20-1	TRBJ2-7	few	CSAKTASGGDHEQYF	TGCAGTGCGAAAACTGCTAGCGGGGGGGATCACGAGCAGTACTTC
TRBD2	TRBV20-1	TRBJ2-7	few	CSVKTTSGSVRSYEQYF	TGCAGTGTCAAAACGACTAGCGGGTCGGTTCGCTCCTACGAGCAGTACTTC
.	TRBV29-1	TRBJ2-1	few	CSVEGRYYNEQFF	TGCAGCGTTGAAGGCAGGTACTACAATGAGCAGTTCTTC
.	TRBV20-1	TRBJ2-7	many	CSAKRHMSYEQYF	TGCAGTGCAAAGAGACATATGTCCTACGAGCAGTACTTC